The following is a T cell receptor beta chain sequence with its context. The data were obtained in a study of blood T cell repertoires in COVID-19. Looking at the study overall: Researchers got acute and convalescent COVID-19 samples from the United States, Italy and Spain. Sources were T cells, B-cell-depleted T cells, or PBMCs; the material itself was cDNA or gDNA.

V gave up 0 bases and J gave up 4 bases, with 10 bases separating them. Germline lookup yields CDR1 LNHNV and CDR2 YYDKDF (reference sequence). The CDR3 spans 15 residues. As handled by the study authors: Amplification of reference gene primers provided the estimated nucleated cell counts. Data came from immunoSEQ multiplex PCR; TCRdb stores just in-frame clones and leaves some out. V and J calls and clone size come straight from that table; D and trimming were deduced from the DNA. The sample carries approximately 230,000 clones, around nine tenths recorded once. This chain connects TRBV15 to TRBJ2-4; perhaps TRBD2 as D (5 bases). The TCR comes from a man older than 75 with acute or convalescent COVID-19. Sequencing used peripheral blood. DNA of the CDR3: TGTGCCACCAGCAGAGATCTCTGGACTAAAAACATTCAGTACTTC. Translated, it gives CATSRDLWTKNIQYF. Variable domain in full (rest from reference TRBV15 and TRBJ2-4): DAMVIQNPRYQVTQFGKPVTLSCSQTLNHNVMYWYQQKSSQAPKLLFHYYDKDFNNEADTPDNFQSRRPNTSFCFLDIRSPGLGDTAMYLCATSRDLWTKNIQYFGAGTRLSVL.